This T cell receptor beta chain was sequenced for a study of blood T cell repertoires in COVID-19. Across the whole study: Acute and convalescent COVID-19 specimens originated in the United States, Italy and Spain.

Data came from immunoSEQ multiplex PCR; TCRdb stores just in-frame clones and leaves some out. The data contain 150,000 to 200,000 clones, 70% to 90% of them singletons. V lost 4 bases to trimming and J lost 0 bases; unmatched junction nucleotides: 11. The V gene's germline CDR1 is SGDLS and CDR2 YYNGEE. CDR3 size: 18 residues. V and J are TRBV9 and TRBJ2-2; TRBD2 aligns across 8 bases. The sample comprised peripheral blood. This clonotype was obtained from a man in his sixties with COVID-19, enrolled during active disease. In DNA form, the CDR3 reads TGTGCCAGCAGCTCAATCCACCCGGGACTAGCGAACACCGGGGAGCTGTTTTTT. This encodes CASSSIHPGLANTGELFF. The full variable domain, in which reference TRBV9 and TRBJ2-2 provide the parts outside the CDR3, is DSGVTQTPKHLITATGQRVTLRCSPRSGDLSVYWYQQSLDQGLQFLIQYYNGEERAKGNILERFSAQQFPDLHSELNLSSLELGDSALYFCASSSIHPGLANTGELFFGEGSRLTVL.